This TCR beta chain was observed in a study of T-cell memory formation after mild COVID-19. Study-level results: Second-wave clones peaking on day 37 lacked confirmed SARS-CoV-2 specificity. Clones that contracted clustered mainly in CM and EM if CD4+ and in EMRA if CD8+.

Constant-segment primers served in 5'RACE that generated TCR alpha and TCR beta cDNA libraries bearing sample barcodes and UMIs. MiXCR, run by TCRdb on the 5' RACE reads, gives a single entry per CDR3 protein. The sample lists about 210,000 distinct CDR3 sequences, roughly a tenth occurring once. This clonotype turned up a few times. What it binds is not known. The CDR3 consists of 10 residues. Trimming took off 5 bases at V and 8 bases at J, with 7 bases between the two ends. Looked up from germline, CDR1 is DFQATT and CDR2 is SNEGSKA (reference sequence). The receptor comes from a man aged 18 to 30 who had mild COVID-19 (a few samples of this study predate the infection). Cell type and time point are not known. The sequenced sample was PBMCs or a T cell subset sorted from them (not recorded which). This chain uses TRBV20-1 with TRBJ2-1; D not resolved. In DNA form, the CDR3 reads TGCAGTGCTCTCATGCATGAGCAGTTCTTC. This gives the protein CSALMHEQFF.